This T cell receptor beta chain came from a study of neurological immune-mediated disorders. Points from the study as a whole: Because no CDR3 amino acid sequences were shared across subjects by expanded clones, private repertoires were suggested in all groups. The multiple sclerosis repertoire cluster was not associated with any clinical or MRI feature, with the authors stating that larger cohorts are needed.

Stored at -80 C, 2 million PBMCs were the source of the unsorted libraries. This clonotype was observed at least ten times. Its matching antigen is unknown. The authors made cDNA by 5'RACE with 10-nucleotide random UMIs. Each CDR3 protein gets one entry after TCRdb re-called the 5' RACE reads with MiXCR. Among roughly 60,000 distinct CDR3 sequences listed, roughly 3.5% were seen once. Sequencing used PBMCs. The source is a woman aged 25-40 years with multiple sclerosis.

In DNA, the CDR3 is TGTGCCAGCAGCCCAGGGGGGGATGAGCAGTTCTTC. It yields the protein CASSPGGDEQFF. This rearrangement joins TRBV5-6 to TRBJ2-1; the D call may be TRBD1 or TRBD2 (7 bases each). Looked up from germline, CDR1 is SGHDT and CDR2 is YYEEEE. This CDR3 has 12 residues. Trimming shortened V by 4 bases and J by 8 bases, and 10 bases separated the two germline ends.